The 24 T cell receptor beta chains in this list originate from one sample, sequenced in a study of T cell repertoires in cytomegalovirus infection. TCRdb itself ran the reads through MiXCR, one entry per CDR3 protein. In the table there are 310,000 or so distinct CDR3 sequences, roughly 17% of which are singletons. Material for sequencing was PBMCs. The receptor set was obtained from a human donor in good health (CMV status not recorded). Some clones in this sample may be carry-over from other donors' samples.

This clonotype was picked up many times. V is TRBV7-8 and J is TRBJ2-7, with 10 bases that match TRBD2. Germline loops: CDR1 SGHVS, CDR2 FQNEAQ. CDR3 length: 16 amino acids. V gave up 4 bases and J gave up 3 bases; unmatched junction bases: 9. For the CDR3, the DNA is TGTGCCAGCAGCTACTTGCAGACTAGCGGGTTCTACGAGCAGTACTTC. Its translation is CASSYLQTSGFYEQYF.

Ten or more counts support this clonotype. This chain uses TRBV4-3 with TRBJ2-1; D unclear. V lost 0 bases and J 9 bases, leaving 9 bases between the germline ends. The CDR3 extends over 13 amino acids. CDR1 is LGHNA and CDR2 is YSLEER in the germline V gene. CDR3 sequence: CASSQDYGREQFF. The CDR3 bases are TGCGCCAGCAGCCAAGATTACGGCCGTGAGCAGTTCTTC.

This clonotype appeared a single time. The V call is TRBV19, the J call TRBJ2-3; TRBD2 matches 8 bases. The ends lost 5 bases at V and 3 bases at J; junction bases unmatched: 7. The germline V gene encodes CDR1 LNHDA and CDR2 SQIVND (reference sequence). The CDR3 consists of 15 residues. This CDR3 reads CASSWRGVWTDTQYF. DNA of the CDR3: TGTGCCAGTAGTTGGCGGGGGGTATGGACAGATACGCAGTATTTT.

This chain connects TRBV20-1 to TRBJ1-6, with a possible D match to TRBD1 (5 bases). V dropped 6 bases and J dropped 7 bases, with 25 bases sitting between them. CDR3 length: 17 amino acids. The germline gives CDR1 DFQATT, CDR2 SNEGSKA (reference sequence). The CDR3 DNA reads TGCAGTGCCCGCGGAGTGTACAGGCTTGGACCCAATTCACCCCTCCACTTT. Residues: CSARGVYRLGPNSPLHF.

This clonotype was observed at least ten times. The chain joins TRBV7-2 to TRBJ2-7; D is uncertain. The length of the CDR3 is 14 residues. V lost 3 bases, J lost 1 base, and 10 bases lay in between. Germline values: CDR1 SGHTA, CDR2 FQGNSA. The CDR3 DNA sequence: TGTGCCAGCAGCTTGACCCACAATTCCTACGAGCAGTACTTC. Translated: CASSLTHNSYEQYF.

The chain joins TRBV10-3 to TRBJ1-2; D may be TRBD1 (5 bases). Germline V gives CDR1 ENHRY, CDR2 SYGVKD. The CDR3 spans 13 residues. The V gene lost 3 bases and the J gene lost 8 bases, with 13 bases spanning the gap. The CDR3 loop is CAISEGVAGGYTF. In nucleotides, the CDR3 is TGTGCCATCAGTGAAGGGGTTGCAGGCGGCTACACCTTC.

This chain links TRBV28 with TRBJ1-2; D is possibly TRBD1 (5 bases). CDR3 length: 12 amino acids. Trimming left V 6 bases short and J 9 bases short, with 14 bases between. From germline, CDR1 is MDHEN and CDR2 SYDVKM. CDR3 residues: CASRPPGGSYTF. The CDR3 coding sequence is TGTGCCAGCAGGCCACCCGGGGGAAGCTACACCTTC.

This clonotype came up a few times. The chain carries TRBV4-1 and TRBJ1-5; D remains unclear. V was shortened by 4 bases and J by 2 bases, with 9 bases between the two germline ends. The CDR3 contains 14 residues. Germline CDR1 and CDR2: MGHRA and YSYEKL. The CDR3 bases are TGCGCCAGCAGCCCCAGCCGGGGCAATCAGCCCCAGCATTTT. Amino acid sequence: CASSPSRGNQPQHF.

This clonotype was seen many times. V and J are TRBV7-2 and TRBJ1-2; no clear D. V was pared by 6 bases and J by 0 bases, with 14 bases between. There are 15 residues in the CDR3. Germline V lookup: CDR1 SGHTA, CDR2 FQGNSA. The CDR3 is CASSHSDHSNYGYTF. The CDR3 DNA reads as TGTGCCAGCAGTCATTCGGACCATTCTAACTATGGCTACACCTTC.

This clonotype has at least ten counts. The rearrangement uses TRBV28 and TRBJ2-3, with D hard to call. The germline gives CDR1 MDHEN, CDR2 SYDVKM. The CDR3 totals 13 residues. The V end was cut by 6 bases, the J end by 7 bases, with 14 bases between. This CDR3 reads CASSRPPTNTQYF. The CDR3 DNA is TGTGCCAGCAGCCGCCCCCCTACTAATACGCAGTATTTT.

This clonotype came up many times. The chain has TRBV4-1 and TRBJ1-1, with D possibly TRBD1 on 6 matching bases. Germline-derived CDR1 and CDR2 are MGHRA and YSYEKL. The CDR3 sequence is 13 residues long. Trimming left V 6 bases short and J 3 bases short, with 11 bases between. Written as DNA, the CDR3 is TGCGCCAGCAGACTACAGGGTGACACTGAAGCTTTCTTT. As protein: CASRLQGDTEAFF.

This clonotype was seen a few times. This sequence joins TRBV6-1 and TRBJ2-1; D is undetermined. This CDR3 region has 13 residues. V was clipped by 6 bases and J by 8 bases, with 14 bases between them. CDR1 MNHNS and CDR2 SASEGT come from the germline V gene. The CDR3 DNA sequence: TGTGCCAGCAGGCGTGACTCTGCCCATGAGCAGTTCTTC. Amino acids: CASRRDSAHEQFF.

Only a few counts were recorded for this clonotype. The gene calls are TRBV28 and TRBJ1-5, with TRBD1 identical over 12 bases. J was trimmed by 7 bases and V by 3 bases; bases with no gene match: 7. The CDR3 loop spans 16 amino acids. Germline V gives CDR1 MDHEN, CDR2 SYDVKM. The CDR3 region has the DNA TGTGCCAGCAGTTTGGGGACAGGGGGCGCCAGGCAGCCCCAGCATTTT. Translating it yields CASSLGTGGARQPQHF.

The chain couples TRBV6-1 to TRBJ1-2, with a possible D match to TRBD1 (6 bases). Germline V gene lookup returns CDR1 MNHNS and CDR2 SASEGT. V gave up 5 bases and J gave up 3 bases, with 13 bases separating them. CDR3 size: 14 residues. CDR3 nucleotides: TGTGCCAGCAGTCCTACGACAGGCTACTATGGCTACACCTTC. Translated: CASSPTTGYYGYTF.

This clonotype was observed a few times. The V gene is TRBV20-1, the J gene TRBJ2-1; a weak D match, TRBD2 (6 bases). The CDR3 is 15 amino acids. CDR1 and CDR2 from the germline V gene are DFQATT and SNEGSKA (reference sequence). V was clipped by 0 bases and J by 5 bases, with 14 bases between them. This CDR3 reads CSARDPIAVHNEQFF. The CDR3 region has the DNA TGCAGTGCTAGAGATCCCATAGCGGTACACAATGAGCAGTTCTTC.

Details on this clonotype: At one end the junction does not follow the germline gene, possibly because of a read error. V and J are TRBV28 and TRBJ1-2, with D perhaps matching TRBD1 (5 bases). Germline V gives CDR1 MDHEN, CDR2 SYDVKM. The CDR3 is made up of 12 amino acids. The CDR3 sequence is CVSSRRGYGYTF. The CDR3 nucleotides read TGTGTCAGCAGCCGACGGGGGTATGGCTACACCTTC.

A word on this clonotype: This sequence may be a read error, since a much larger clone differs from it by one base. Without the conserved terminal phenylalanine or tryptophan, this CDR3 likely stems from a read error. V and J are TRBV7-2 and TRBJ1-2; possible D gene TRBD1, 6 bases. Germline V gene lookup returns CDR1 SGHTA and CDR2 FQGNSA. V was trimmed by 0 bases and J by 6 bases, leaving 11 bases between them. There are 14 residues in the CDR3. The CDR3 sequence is CASSLARGQDGYTL. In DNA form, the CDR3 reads TGTGCCAGCAGCTTAGCTCGGGGGCAGGATGGCTACACCCTC.

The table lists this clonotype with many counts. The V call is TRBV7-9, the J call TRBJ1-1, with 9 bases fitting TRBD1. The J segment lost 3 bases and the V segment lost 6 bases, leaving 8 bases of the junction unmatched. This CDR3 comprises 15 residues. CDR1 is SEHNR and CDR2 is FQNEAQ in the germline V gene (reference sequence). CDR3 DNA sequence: TGTGCCAGCAGAGAGCCGGGGACAGGGCACACTGAAGCTTTCTTT. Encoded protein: CASREPGTGHTEAFF. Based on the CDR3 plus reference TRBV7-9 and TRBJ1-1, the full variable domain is DTGVSQNPRHKITKRGQNVTFRCDPISEHNRLYWYRQTLGQGPEFLTYFQNEAQLEKSRLLSDRFSAERPKGSFSTLEIQRTEQGDSAMYLCASREPGTGHTEAFFGQGTRLTVV.

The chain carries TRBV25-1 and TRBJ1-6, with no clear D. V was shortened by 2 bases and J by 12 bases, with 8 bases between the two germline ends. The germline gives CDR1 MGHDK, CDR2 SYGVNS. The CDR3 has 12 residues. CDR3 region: CASSEMIGPLHF. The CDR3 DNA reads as TGTGCCAGCAGTGAAATGATCGGACCCCTCCACTTT.

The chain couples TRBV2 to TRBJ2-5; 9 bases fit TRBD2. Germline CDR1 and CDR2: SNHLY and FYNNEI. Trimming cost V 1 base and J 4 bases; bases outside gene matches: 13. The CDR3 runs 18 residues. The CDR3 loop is CASSEDAWSGGTRETQYF. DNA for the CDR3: TGTGCCAGCAGTGAAGACGCTTGGAGCGGGGGGACTCGAGAGACCCAGTACTTC.

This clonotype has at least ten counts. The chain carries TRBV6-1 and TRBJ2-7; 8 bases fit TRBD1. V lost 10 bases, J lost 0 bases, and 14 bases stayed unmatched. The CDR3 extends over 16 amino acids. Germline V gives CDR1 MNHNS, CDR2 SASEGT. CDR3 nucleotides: TGTGCCATCACTCCCTCGACAGGGGCCTCCTCCTACGAGCAGTACTTC. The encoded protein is CAITPSTGASSYEQYF.

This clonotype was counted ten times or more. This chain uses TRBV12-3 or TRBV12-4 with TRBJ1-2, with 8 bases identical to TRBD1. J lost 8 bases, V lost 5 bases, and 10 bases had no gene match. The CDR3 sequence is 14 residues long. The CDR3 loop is CASSPGQGVSGYTF. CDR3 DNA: TGTGCCAGCAGTCCTGGACAGGGAGTATCGGGCTACACCTTC.

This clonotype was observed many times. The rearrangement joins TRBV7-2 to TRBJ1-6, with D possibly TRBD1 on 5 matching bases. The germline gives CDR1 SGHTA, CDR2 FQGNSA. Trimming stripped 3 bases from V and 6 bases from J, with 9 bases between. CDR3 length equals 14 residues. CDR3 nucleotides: TGTGCCAGCAGCTTTCGACAGATTAATTCACCCCTCCACTTT. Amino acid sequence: CASSFRQINSPLHF.

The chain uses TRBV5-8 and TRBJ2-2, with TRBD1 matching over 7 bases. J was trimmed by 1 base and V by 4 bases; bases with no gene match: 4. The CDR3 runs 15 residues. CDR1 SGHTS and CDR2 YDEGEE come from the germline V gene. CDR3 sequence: CASSRRDRNTGELFF. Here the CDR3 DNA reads TGTGCCAGCAGCCGACGGGACAGGAACACCGGGGAGCTGTTTTTT. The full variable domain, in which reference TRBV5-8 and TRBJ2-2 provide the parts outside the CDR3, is EAGVTQSPTHLIKTRGQQATLRCSPISGHTSVYWYQQALGLGLQFLLWYDEGEERNRGNFPPRFSGRQFPNYSSELNVNALELEDSALYLCASSRRDRNTGELFFGEGSRLTVL.